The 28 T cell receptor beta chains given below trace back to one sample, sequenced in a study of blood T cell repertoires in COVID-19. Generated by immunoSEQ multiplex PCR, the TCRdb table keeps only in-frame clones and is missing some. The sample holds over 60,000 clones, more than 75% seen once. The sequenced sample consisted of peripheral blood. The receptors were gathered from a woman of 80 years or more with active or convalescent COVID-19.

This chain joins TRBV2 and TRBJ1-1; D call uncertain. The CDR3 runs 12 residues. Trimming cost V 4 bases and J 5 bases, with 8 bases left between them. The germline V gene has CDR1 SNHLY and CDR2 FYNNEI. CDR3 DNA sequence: TGTGCCAGCAGTGTAGGGAGGACTGAAGCTTTCTTT. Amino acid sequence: CASSVGRTEAFF.

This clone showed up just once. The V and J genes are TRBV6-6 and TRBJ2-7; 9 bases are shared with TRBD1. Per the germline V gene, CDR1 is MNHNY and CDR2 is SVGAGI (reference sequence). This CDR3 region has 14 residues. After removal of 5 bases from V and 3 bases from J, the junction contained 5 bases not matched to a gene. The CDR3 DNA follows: TGTGCCAGCAGTATACAGGGGGCCTTCTACGAGCAGTACTTC. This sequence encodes CASSIQGAFYEQYF.

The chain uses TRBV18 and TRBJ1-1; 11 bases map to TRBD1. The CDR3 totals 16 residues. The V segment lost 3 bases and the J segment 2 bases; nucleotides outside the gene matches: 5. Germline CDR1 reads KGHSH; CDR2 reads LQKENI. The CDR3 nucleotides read TGTGCCAGCTCACCCTCCCGGACAGGGGGCAACACTGAAGCTTTCTTT. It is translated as CASSPSRTGGNTEAFF. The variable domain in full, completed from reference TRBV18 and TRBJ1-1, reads NAGVMQNPRHLVRRRGQEARLRCSPMKGHSHVYWYRQLPEEGLKFMVYLQKENIIDESGMPKERFSAEFPKEGPSILRIQQVVRGDSAAYFCASSPSRTGGNTEAFFGQGTRLTVV.

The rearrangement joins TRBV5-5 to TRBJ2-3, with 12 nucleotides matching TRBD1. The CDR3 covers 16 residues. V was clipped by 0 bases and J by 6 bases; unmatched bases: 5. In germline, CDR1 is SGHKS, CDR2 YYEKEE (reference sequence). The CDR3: CASSLAGTGGVDTQYF. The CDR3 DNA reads TGTGCCAGCAGCTTGGCCGGGACAGGGGGCGTCGATACGCAGTATTTT.

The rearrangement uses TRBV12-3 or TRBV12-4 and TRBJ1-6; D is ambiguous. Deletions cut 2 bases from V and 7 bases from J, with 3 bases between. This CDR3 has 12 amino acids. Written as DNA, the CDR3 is TGTGCCAGCAGTTTACTCAATTCACCCCTCCACTTT. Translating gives CASSLLNSPLHF.

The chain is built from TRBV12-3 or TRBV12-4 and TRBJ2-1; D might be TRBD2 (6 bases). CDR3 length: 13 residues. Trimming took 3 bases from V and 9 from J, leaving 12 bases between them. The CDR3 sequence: CASSLGGFGEQFF. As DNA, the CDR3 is TGTGCCAGCAGTTTGGGGGGTTTCGGTGAGCAGTTCTTC.

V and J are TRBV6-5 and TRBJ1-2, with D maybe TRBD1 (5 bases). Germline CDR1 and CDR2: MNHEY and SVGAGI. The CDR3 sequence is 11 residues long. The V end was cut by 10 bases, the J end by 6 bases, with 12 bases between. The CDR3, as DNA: TGTGCCACCAGGGCAGGGAATGGCTACACCTTC. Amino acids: CATRAGNGYTF.

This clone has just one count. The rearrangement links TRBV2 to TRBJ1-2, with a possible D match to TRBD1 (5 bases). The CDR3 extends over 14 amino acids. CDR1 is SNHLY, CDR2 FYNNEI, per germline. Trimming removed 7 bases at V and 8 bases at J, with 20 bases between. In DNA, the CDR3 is TGTGCCAGCAAGGCATCCGGGGGTTTTTCAGGCTACACCTTC. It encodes CASKASGGFSGYTF.

The CDR3 region is CASSLQGTYTEAFF. The DNA for the CDR3 is TGTGCCAGCAGTTTACAGGGGACCTACACTGAAGCTTTCTTT. V usage is TRBV28 and J usage is TRBJ1-1; D is possibly TRBD1 (6 bases). The CDR3 has 14 amino acids. Germline V gene sequence: CDR1 MDHEN, CDR2 SYDVKM. V shed 2 bases and J shed 3 bases, with 10 bases lying between them. The complete variable domain, with remaining parts taken from reference TRBV28 and TRBJ1-1, reads DVKVTQSSRYLVKRTGEKVFLECVQDMDHENMFWYRQDPGLGLRLIYFSYDVKMKEKGDIPEGYSVSREKKERFSLILESASTNQTSMYLCASSLQGTYTEAFFGQGTRLTVV.

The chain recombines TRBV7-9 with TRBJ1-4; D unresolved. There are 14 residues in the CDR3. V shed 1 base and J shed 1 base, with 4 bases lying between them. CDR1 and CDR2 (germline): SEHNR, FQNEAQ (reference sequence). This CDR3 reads CASSLDRTNEKLFF. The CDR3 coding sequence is TGTGCCAGCAGCTTAGACAGAACTAATGAAAAACTGTTTTTT.

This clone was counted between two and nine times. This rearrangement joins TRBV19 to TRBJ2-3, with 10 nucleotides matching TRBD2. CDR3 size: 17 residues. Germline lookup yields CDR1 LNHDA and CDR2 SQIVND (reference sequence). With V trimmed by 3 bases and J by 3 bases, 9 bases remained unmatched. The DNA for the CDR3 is TGTGCCAGTAGTATGATCAGAGCGGGGGGGAGGACAGATACGCAGTATTTT. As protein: CASSMIRAGGRTDTQYF.

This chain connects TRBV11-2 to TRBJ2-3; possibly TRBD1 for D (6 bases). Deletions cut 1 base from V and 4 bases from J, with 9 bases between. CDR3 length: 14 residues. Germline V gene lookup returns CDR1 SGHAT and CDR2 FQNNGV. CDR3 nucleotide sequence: TGTGCCAGCAGCTTAGGCAGGGGAGCAGATACGCAGTATTTT. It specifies CASSLGRGADTQYF.

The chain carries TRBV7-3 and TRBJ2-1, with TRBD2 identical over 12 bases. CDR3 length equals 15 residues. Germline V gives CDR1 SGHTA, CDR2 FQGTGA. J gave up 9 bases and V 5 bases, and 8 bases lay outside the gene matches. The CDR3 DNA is TGTGCCAGCAGCCTATCTAGCGGGGGGGCCGGTGAGCAGTTCTTC. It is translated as CASSLSSGGAGEQFF.

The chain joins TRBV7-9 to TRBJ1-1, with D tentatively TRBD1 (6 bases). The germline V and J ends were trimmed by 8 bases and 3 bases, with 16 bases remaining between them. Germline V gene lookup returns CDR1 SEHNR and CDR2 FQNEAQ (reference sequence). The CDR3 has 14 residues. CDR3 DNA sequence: TGTGCCAGCCAAGGGGGGGGCCGTCACACTGAAGCTTTCTTT. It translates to CASQGGGRHTEAFF.

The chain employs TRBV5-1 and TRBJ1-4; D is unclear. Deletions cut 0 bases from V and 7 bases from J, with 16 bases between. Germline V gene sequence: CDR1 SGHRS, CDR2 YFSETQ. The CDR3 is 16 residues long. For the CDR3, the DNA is TGCGCCAGCAGCTTGGTTTCGGGTGGCGACGGTGAAAAACTGTTTTTT. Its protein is CASSLVSGGDGEKLFF.

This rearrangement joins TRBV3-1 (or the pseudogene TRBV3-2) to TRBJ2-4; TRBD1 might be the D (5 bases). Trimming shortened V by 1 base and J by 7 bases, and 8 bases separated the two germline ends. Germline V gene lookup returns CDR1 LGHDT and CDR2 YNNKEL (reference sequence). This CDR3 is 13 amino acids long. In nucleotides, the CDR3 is TGTGCCAGCAGCCAAGGGAAGGGGAACATTCAGTACTTC. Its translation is CASSQGKGNIQYF.

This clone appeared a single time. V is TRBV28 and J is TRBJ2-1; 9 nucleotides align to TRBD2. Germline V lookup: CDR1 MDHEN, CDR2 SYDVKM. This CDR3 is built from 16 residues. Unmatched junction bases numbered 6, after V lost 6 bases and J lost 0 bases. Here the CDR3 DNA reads TGTGCCAGCAGACCTCATAGCGGGAGCTCCTACAATGAGCAGTTCTTC. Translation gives CASRPHSGSSYNEQFF.

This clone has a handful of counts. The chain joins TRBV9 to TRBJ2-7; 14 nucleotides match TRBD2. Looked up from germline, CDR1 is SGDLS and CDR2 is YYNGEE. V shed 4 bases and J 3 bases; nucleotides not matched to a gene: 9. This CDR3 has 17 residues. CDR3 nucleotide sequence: TGTGCCAGCAGCTCCGGGACTAGCGGGGGCACCGGCTACGAGCAGTACTTC. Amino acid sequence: CASSSGTSGGTGYEQYF.

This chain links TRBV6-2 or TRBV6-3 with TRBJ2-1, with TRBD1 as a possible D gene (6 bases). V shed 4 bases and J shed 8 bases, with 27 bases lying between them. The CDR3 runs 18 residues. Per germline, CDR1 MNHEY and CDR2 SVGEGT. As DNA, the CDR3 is TGTGCCAGCAGTTCCACCCACAGGGCCTCGGGAAGGCCGGATGAGCAGTTCTTC. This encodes CASSSTHRASGRPDEQFF.

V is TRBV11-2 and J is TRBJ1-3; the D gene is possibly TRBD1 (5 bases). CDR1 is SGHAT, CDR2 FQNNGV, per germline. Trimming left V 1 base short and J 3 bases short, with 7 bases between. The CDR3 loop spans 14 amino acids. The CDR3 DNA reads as TGTGCCAGCAGCTTAGCCAGGGTTGGAAACACCATATATTTT. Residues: CASSLARVGNTIYF.

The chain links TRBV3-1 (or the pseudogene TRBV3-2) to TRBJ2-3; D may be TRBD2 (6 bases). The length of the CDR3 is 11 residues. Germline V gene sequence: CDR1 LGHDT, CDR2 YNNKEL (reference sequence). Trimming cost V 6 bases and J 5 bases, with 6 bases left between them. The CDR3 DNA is TGTGCCAGCAGGGGGGGAGATACGCAGTATTTT. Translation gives CASRGGDTQYF.

In DNA form, the CDR3 reads TGTGCCAGCCGACGGGTTCCCTTTAGGGAGACCCAGTACTTC. This codes for CASRRVPFRETQYF. V usage is TRBV27 and J usage is TRBJ2-5, with D unclear. This CDR3 contains 14 residues. Per germline, CDR1 MNHEY and CDR2 SMNVEV (reference sequence). The germline V and J ends were trimmed by 8 bases and 5 bases, with 18 bases remaining between them.

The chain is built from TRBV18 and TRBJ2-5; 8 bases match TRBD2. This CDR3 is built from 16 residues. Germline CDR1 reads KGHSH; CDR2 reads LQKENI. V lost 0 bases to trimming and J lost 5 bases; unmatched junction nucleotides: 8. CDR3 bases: TGTGCCAGCTCACCACCTGGGAGCGGGGGCCGGGAGACCCAGTACTTC. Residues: CASSPPGSGGRETQYF. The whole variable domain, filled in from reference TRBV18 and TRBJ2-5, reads NAGVMQNPRHLVRRRGQEARLRCSPMKGHSHVYWYRQLPEEGLKFMVYLQKENIIDESGMPKERFSAEFPKEGPSILRIQQVVRGDSAAYFCASSPPGSGGRETQYFGPGTRLLVL.

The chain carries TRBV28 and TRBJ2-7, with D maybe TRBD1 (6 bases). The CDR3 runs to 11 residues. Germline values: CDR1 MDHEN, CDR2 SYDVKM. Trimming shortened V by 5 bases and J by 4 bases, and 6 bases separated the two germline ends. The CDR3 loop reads CASSGQYEQYF. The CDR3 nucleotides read TGTGCCAGCAGTGGACAGTACGAGCAGTACTTC.

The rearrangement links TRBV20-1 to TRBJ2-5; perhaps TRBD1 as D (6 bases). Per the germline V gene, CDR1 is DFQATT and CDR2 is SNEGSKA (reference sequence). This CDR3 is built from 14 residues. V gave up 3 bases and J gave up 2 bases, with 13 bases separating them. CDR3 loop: CSASVDSRQETQYF. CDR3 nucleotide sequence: TGCAGTGCTAGTGTGGACAGCCGACAAGAGACCCAGTACTTC.

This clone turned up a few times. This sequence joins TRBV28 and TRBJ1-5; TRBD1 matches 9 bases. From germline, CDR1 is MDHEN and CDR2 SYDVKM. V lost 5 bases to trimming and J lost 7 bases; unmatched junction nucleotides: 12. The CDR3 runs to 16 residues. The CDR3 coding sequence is TGTGCCAGCAGTCCCCTTGGGACAGGGAAGGACCAGCCCCAGCATTTT. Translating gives CASSPLGTGKDQPQHF. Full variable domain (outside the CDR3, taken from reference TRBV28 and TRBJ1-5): DVKVTQSSRYLVKRTGEKVFLECVQDMDHENMFWYRQDPGLGLRLIYFSYDVKMKEKGDIPEGYSVSREKKERFSLILESASTNQTSMYLCASSPLGTGKDQPQHFGDGTRLSIL.

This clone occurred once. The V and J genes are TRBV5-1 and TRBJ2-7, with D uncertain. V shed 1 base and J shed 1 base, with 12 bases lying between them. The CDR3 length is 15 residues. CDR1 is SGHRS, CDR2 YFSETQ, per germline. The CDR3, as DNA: TGCGCCAGCAGCTTGAGGCAGGCCCCATCCTACGAGCAGTACTTC. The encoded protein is CASSLRQAPSYEQYF.

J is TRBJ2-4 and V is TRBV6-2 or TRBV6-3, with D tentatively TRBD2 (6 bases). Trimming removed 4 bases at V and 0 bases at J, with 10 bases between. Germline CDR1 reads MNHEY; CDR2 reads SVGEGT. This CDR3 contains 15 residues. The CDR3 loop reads CASSSDYSAKNIQYF. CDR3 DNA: TGTGCCAGCAGTTCGGACTACTCAGCCAAAAACATTCAGTACTTC.